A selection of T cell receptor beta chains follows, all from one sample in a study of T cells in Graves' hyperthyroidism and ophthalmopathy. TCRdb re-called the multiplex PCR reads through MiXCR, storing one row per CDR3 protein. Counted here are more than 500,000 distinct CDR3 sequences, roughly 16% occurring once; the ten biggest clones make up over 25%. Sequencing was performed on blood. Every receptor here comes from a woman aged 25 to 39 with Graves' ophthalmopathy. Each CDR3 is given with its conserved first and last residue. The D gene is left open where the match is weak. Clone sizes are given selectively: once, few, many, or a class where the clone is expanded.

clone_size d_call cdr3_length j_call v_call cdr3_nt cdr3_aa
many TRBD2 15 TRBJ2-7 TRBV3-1 TGTGCCAGCAGTCAGACCGGGACTAGGGGCTACGAGCAGTACTTC CASSQTGTRGYEQYF
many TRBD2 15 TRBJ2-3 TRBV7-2 TGTGCCAGCAGCTTAGGCGGGAGTTTGGCAGATACGCAGTATTTT CASSLGGSLADTQYF
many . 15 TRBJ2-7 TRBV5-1 TGCGCCAGCAGCCTCTCATCCGGGGCCTCCTACGAGCAGTACTTC CASSLSSGASYEQYF
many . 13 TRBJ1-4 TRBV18 TGTGCCAGCTCACGAGGGCTTGTTGAAAAACTGTTTTTT CASSRGLVEKLFF
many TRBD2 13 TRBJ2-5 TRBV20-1 TGCAGTCCATTAGCGGGAGGCGGGGAGACCCAGTACTTC CSPLAGGGETQYF
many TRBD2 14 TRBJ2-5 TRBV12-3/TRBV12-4 TGTGCCAGCGGGTGGACTAGCGGGAAGGAGACCCAGTACTTC CASGWTSGKETQYF
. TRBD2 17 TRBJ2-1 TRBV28 TGTGCCGGGACGCCAGGGACTAGCGGGGGAGCCTACAATGAGCAGTTCTTC CAGTPGTSGGAYNEQFF
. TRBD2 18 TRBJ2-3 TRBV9 TGTGCCAGCAGCTTCGGGCATAGCGGGGCCGCCGTGGGGGATACGCAGTATTTT CASSFGHSGAAVGDTQYF
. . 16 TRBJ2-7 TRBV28 TGTGCCAGCAGTTTGGCCAGGTCAGGGAAACGATACGAGCAGTACTTC CASSLARSGKRYEQYF
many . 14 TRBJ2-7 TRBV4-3 TGCGCCAGCAGCCGAGAGCGGGCCTCCTACGAGCAGTACTTC CASSRERASYEQYF
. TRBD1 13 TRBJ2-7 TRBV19 TGTGCCAGTAGTTTGACAGGGTTAAACGAGCAGTACTTC CASSLTGLNEQYF
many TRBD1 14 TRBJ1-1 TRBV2 TGTGCCAGTCATTCGCGACAGGGGGGACCTGAAGCTTTCTTT CASHSRQGGPEAFF
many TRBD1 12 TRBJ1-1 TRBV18 TGTGCCAGCTCACTACAGGGGACTGAAGCTTTCTTT CASSLQGTEAFF
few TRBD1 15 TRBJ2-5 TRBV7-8 TGTGCCAGCCACGACAGGGCCGAAGGGAGAGAGACCCAGTACTTC CASHDRAEGRETQYF
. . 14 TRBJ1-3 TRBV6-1 TGTGCCAGCAGCCGCGGGACGGTAGGAAACACCATATATTTT CASSRGTVGNTIYF
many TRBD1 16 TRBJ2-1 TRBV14 TGTGCCAGCAGCCAATTACCGGGACAGGGGTACAATGAGCAGTTCTTC CASSQLPGQGYNEQFF
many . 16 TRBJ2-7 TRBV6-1 TGTGCCAGCAGTCCCCTCGGGACCAGCAGCTCCTACGAGCAGTACTTC CASSPLGTSSSYEQYF
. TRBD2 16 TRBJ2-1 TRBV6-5 TGTGCCAGCAGTTACGGACTAGCGGGAGCTCACAATGAGCAGTTCTTC CASSYGLAGAHNEQFF
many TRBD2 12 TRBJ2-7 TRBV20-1 TGCAGTCGCCAGCGGGGGGACTACGAGCAGTACTTC CSRQRGDYEQYF
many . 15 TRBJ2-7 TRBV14 TGTGCCAGCAGCCAAGTAGGGGCAGGGAGCCACGAGCAGTACTTC CASSQVGAGSHEQYF
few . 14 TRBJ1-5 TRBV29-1 TGCAGCGCCTCAGTCGGGAGGGGCAGGCAGCCCCAGCATTTT CSASVGRGRQPQHF
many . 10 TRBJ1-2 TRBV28 TGTGCCAGCAGTTCCGGGGTGAACACCTTC CASSSGVNTF
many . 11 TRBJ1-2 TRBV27 TGTGCCAGCAGCAAAGGGGATGGCTACACCTTC CASSKGDGYTF
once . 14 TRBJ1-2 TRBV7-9 TGTGCCAGCGGCCCACCGGGAATCGACTATGGCTACACCTTC CASGPPGIDYGYTF
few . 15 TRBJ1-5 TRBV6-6 TGTGCCAGCAGTTACGATAACAGGAGCAATCAGCCCCAGCATTTT CASSYDNRSNQPQHF
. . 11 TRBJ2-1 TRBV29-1 TGCTCAGGGAGGAGGCTCAATGAGCAGTTCTTC CSGRRLNEQFF
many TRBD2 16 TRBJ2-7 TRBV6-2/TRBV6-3 TGTGCCAGCAGTTATACCGGACTAGCGGGAGCCTACGAGCAGTACTTC CASSYTGLAGAYEQYF
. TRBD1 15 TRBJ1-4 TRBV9 TGTGCCAGCACTACTACAGGGGGCCCTGATGAAAAACTGTTTTTT CASTTTGGPDEKLFF
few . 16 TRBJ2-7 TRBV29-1 TGCAGCGTGGGGAGAAGATTACGAGGGAGCGCTTGGGAGCAGTACTTC CSVGRRLRGSAWEQYF
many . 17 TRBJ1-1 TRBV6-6 TGTGCCAGCAGTTACTCGGAACTAATCGGGGGACTTCCTCGACCTTTCTTT CASSYSELIGGLPRPFF
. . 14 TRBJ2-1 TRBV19 TGTGCCAGTAGTATAACTAGTGAGGGCTATGAGCAGTTCTTC CASSITSEGYEQFF
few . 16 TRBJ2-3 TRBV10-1 TGCGCCAGCAGTGAGTACGCGGACCTTAGCACAGATACGCAGTATTTT CASSEYADLSTDTQYF
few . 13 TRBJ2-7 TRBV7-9 TGTGCCAGCAGCCCCCCGGGGGACTACGAGCAGTACTTC CASSPPGDYEQYF
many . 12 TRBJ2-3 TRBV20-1 TGCAGTGCGGAGTGGGAGACAGATACGCAGTATTTT CSAEWETDTQYF
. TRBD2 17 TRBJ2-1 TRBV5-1 TGCGCCAGCAGCTTGGCGGGACTAGCGGGAAAAATCAATGAGCAGTTCTTC CASSLAGLAGKINEQFF
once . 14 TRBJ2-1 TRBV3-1 TGTGCCAGCAGCCAAGGCAACAGGAACAATGAGCAGTTCTTC CASSQGNRNNEQFF
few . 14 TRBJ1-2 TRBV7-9 TGTGCCAGCAGCTTACGGGGCACGAGCTATGGCTACACCTTC CASSLRGTSYGYTF
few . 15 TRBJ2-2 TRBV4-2 TGTGCCAGCAGCCAAGATCTCAAGAACACCGGGGAGCTGTTTTTT CASSQDLKNTGELFF
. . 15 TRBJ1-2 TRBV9 TGTGCCAGCAGCTTTCAGGGCGTCCGAGGTGGCGGCTACACCTTC CASSFQGVRGGGYTF
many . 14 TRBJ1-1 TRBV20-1 TGCAGTGCTGGGGGGTTAGGGTCGGGAACTGAAGCTTTCTTT CSAGGLGSGTEAFF
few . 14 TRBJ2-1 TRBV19 TGTGCCAGTAGTATAACTGGCCTCTTGAGTGAGCAGTTCTTC CASSITGLLSEQFF